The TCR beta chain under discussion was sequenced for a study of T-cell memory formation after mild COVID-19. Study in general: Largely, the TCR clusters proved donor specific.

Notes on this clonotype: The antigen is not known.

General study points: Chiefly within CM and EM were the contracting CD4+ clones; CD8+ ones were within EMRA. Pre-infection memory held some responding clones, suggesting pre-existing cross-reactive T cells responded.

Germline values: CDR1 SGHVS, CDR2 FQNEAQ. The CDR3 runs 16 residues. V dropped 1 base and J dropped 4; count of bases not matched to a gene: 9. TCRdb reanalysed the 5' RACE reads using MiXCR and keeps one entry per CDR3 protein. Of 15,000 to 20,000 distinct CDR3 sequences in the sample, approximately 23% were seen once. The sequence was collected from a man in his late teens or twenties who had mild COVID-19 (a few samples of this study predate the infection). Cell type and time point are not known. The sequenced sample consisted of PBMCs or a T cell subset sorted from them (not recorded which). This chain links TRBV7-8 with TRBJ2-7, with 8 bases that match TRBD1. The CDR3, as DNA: TGTGCCAGCAGCTTAGGGGCGGACAGGGTGGGATACGAGCAGTACGTC. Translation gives CASSLGADRVGYEQYV.